The subject of this entry is one T cell receptor (beta chain). Its recognized antigen is unknown. No qualities accompany the bases; no much larger clone lies one base away. The cohort comprised some 680 healthy bone marrow donors. At the time of sampling, every cohort member was nominally healthy, though immune exposures that went unrecorded were likely present. The donor was CMV seronegative and was included in the group of around 320 seronegative cohort members. Each donor provided a peripheral blood sample, and peripheral blood mononuclear cells were used for TCR beta sequencing. The Qiagen DNeasy Blood Extraction Kit was used to extract genomic DNA from the blood cell samples. These data belong to a study of cytomegalovirus exposure and HLA in healthy donors (dated by TCRdb to about 2017). Concerning the study at large: In an earlier analysis of some 610 of the donors, 276 Gb of sequence data and 90 million to 120 million unique TCR beta sequences from 180 million or so T cells were reported. Several DR-DQ haplotypes were handled as single units for association and clustering because linkage in the cohort was strong. The study combined high-throughput TCR immunosequencing, statistical association of individual TCRs with disease status, and machine learning to predict cytomegalovirus infection status. In a later analysis, previously published TCR beta repertoires from fewer than 750 donors were re-analyzed and high-resolution HLA genotyping was added so that TCR occurrence patterns could be studied. Besides the first cohort of approximately 670 subjects, a separate validation cohort made up of about 120 different subjects was used. The study was designed to test whether signatures of past pathogen exposure could be identified by cataloging public T cell receptors. Of the 350 to 450 genotyped donors, 75% to 85% were placed in the genetic ancestry cluster associated with self-reported Caucasian donors. Donor age, sex, ethnicity and CMV serostatus were collected together with the repertoire data. An early release that covered roughly 600 HLA-typed donors contained approximately 320 gigabases of sequencing data and tens of millions of unique TCR sequences. Typing coverage differed by locus: A, B, C, DRB1 and DQB1 were typed in about 620-630 donors, DQA1 in 522, DPA1 in 600 to 610, and DPB1 in roughly 450. All discovery cohort repertoires had been generated on a single sequencing platform. Class I and class II HLA loci were covered by the typing at four-digit resolution. Rather than drawing on any new phenotypic data, the later analysis identified candidate immune exposures from TCR beta sequences and the way those sequences occurred across donors. In an earlier analysis of over 550 of the donors, high-throughput TCR beta sequencing was used to judge whether each TCR beta V gene segment behaved as functional or pseudogenic. Among around 400 genotyped donors of the cohort, an average of around 240,000 unique TCR beta nucleotide sequences were sequenced per donor, 15% to 20% of them non-productive. A later genetic analysis took genome-wide SNP genotypes for about three fifths of the roughly 670 donors and used that subset as a discovery cohort. The study used immunosequencing to profile the T cell repertoires of 666 subjects and linked those repertoires to cytomegalovirus serostatus. What the work shows at the level of the full study, not this receptor alone: Presence/absence analyses assumed roughly uniform sequencing depth across donors, an assumption that may not hold. A later genetic analysis associated a missense DCLRE1C variant with V-gene and J-gene trimming of TCR beta chains, and an independent cohort replicated the association. Most TCR sequences were observed very rarely across donors, whereas some public TCRs were present in many individuals. It was suggested by the authors that the approach could potentially be generalized to other disease states and immunological phenotypes. The only immune exposure information available for the cohort was CMV serostatus. In a later analysis, several top co-occurrence clusters were reported to appear linked to parvovirus B19, influenza, CMV and Epstein-Barr virus. Strong co-occurrence of HLA alleles, especially DR and DQ, made assigning TCR associations to individual alleles difficult. According to a later genetic analysis, donors in an Asian-associated ancestry cluster had fewer N-insertions in productive TCRs than the approximately 650-donor mean. The cohort was sequenced for TCR beta chains only, and without alpha or paired-chain data the features that could be detected were limited. An earlier analysis of approximately 570 of the donors showed that most TCR beta V segments appeared in productive rearrangements either about 87% or about 30% of the time, which broadly matched IMGT annotations. A later analysis found that most CMV-associated TCR beta chains appeared HLA-restricted, with HLA associations seemingly driven largely by CMV exposure. Because HLA typing was missing for some donors at each locus, association tests included only the typed subset. The 87-base-pair reads could not distinguish some IMGT-functional V segments, including TRBV6-2 and TRBV6-3, so those segments were excluded. In the study, approximately 150 TCR beta chains were listed as associated with cytomegalovirus. A later analysis found that TCR association rates varied across HLA loci, with DRB1 alleles showing the most associated TCRs and HLA-C alleles the fewest. Because counts were too low, seventeen rarely observed V segments, including chromosome 9 orphons, were left out of the earlier analysis of over 550 of the donors. In a later analysis, HLA-associated TCR beta chains were found to be more clonally expanded and to have lower generation probabilities than equally common non-associated chains. The sequencing pipeline was judged likely to have produced a cluster of highly shared sequence variants as a technical artifact. Cytomegalovirus status was reported to be diagnosed by the classifier with high specificity and sensitivity in both the original and validation cohorts. Correlated functional status among segregating V segments might reflect linkage disequilibrium, but an unknown experimental factor could not be ruled out. A further reported finding was that TCR beta sequences accurately predicted the HLA-A and HLA-B alleles for most subjects in the first cohort. A later analysis associated about 16,000 TCR beta sequences with specific HLA alleles at a false discovery rate of 0.05. Three of the identified cytomegalovirus-associated TCR beta chains were confirmed in vitro to be specific for cytomegalovirus antigens.

Libraries were prepared through the immunoSEQ multiplex PCR assay. The multiplex PCR relied on a mix of 60 forward primers for TCR Vbeta segments and 13 reverse primers for TCR Jbeta segments. The CDR3 region of rearranged TCR beta genes was amplified from genomic DNA with a multiplex PCR assay. Amplified TCR beta libraries were sequenced as 87-base-pair reads on the Illumina HiSeq System. For the original study's pipeline: In a later analysis, some 80 million unique TCR beta chains were counted across the approximately 670 repertoires, and about 10 million of these chains were shared by at least two donors. Raw reads were error-corrected and collapsed into unique sequences with a nearest-neighbor algorithm that merged closely related sequences to remove PCR and sequencing errors. To assign V, D and J gene segments, CDR3 sequences were aligned to IMGT reference sequences. Each retained sequence needed at least a six-nucleotide match to both a V gene segment and a J gene segment. Rearrangements were called productive when the CDR3 lacked stop codons and stayed in frame with V and J; all others were non-productive. CDR3 was defined according to IMGT convention as the region running from the second conserved V-encoded cysteine to the conserved J-encoded phenylalanine. The earlier analysis of about 590 of the donors excluded sequences that lacked an unambiguous match to a single V gene segment. In an earlier analysis of several hundred of the donors, V segments were called functional above 56.7% productive rearrangements and were called segregating when the between-donor standard deviation exceeded 5%. A statistical classification framework was built for diagnosing cytomegalovirus status from the catalog of TCR beta chain sequences. In a later analysis, V and J genes were assigned by comparing TCR nucleotide sequences against IMGT/GENE-DB human TR gene sequences. Using the TCRdist pipeline, a later analysis assigned CDR3 sequences along with most-parsimonious VDJ recombination scenarios. In a later analysis, each TCR beta chain was defined by its CDR3 amino acid sequence together with its V-gene family, and reads lacking a unique V-gene family were excluded. A later analysis removed roughly 590 highly shared, low-generation-probability nucleotide sequences to deal with suspected cross-contamination and a sequencing artifact. In a later analysis, a clonal expansion index was calculated for each public chain from normalized within-repertoire ranks of inferred template counts. In a later analysis, generation probabilities were computed using a VDJ recombination model fitted to out-of-frame rearrangements, and the results were checked against IGoR. In a later analysis, hypergeometric tests were used to score TCR-TCR, TCR-HLA and TCR-CMV co-occurrence, with a repertoire-size bias correction applied to TCR pairs. False discovery rates were estimated in a later analysis by permuting HLA or CMV assignments 20 times. In a later analysis, co-occurring TCRs were grouped with DBSCAN, and TCRdist sequence similarity was added when clustering was performed within HLA-allele-positive subsets. Repertoires with fewer than 30,000 or more than 120,000 public chains, plus five repertoires with anomalous nucleotide sharing, were excluded from co-occurrence clustering. TCRdb obtained this table from immuneACCESS and retained in-frame rearrangements with V and J assigned. These tables miss some clones; where compared with another copy, unresolved V genes account for less than half of the shortfall, and the remainder is unexplained. That table furnishes V, J and clone size, whereas the DNA furnished D and trimming. The sample contains fewer than 250,000 clones, about four fifths of them found a single time. The top ten clones comprise about 1.6% of the sample.

Trimming takes 0 bases off V and 3 bases off J; junction bases not matched to a gene: 8. The germline V gene (reference sequence) gives CDR1 as LNHNV and CDR2 as YYDKDF. The CDR3 contains 17 residues, cysteine and phenylalanine counted. The only DNA kept is the CDR3, 51 bases in frame from the first base. The sample comprised PBMCs. The chain was built from TRBV15 and TRBJ1-3; TRBD1 aligns with 7 central bases. This TCR came from a woman aged 45-59 years in good health and CMV-seronegative. The DNA sequence follows: TGTGCCACCAGCAGAGATCAGAGGGGGCGTTATGGAAACACCATATATTTT. It translates to CATSRDQRGRYGNTIYF.